The source of this TCR beta chain is a study of T cell repertoires in cytomegalovirus infection. For the study at large: From public TCR beta signatures came an indication of both CMV infection and matching HLA type. General study results and limits: Summed frequency of public TCR beta families distinguished CMV carriers with the relevant HLA.

This clonotype was counted only a few times. Antigen unknown. A single record per CDR3 protein comes from TCRdb applying MiXCR to the reads. The data contain approximately 400,000 distinct CDR3 sequences, about a third of them singletons. The V end was cut by 5 bases, the J end by 1 base, with 9 bases between. Germline-derived CDR1 and CDR2 are LNHNV and YYDKDF (reference sequence). The CDR3 is made up of 14 amino acids. The sequence was collected from a human donor in good health (CMV status not recorded). Some clones in this sample may be carry-over from other donors' samples. The sequencing input was PBMCs. The chain recombines TRBV15 with TRBJ1-5; D gene uncertain. The CDR3 coding sequence is TGTGCCACCAGCCGTCGGGAAAGCAATCAGCCCCAGCATTTT. It yields the protein CATSRRESNQPQHF. Full variable domain (outside the CDR3, taken from reference TRBV15 and TRBJ1-5): DAMVIQNPRYQVTQFGKPVTLSCSQTLNHNVMYWYQQKSSQAPKLLFHYYDKDFNNEADTPDNFQSRRPNTSFCFLDIRSPGLGDTAMYLCATSRRESNQPQHFGDGTRLSIL.